Listed below are T cell receptor beta chains from one sample, sequenced in a study of blood T cell repertoires in COVID-19. Profiled with immunoSEQ multiplex PCR; TCRdb holds only in-frame clones, not every one. The top ten hold just under 25% of the sample, which has fewer than 60,000 clones, around 88% seen once. What was sequenced was peripheral blood. These receptors were obtained from a woman older than 75 with acute or convalescent COVID-19. Each CDR3 is given with its conserved first and last residue. D genes are given only for firm matches. Expanded clones are given a class, and other clones once, few, many or no size at all.

d_gene	abundance	v_gene	j_gene	CDR3nt	CDR3aa
NA	NA	TRBV30	TRBJ1-5	TGTGCCTGGAGTTTGGCAGCAGGGAAACAGCCCCAGCATTTT	CAWSLAAGKQPQHF
NA	NA	TRBV3-1/TRBV3-2	TRBJ2-2	TGTGCTTCCGAGGGAAGGGAGCTGGTCACCGGGGAGCTGTTTTTT	CASEGRELVTGELFF
NA	NA	TRBV9	TRBJ2-3	TGTGCCAGCAGCCCCCAGGGGATGGGGGATACGCAGTATTTT	CASSPQGMGDTQYF
TRBD1	NA	TRBV2	TRBJ2-6	TGTGCCAGCAGTGGACAGGGGTCTCCCCTTAGTTCGGCCAACGTCCTGACTTTC	CASSGQGSPLSSANVLTF
TRBD1	NA	TRBV12-3/TRBV12-4	TRBJ1-6	TGTGCCAGCAGCCGGACAGGAAAGTCACCCCTCCACTTT	CASSRTGKSPLHF
NA	few	TRBV7-2	TRBJ1-6	TGTGCCAGCAGCATTACAGGTTCCCTCCACTTT	CASSITGSLHF
NA	NA	TRBV7-2	TRBJ1-1	TGTGCCAGCAGTCCGGACAAGAGGAGTAGGACTGAAGCTTTCTTT	CASSPDKRSRTEAFF
NA	NA	TRBV5-1	TRBJ1-4	TGCGCCAGCAGCTTCGGGACACGTAATGAAAAACTGTTTTTT	CASSFGTRNEKLFF
TRBD2	NA	TRBV5-6	TRBJ2-4	TGTGCCAGCAGCTCACGGGGAGGGAGAACCAAAAACATTCAGTACTTC	CASSSRGGRTKNIQYF
NA	NA	TRBV18	TRBJ1-4	TGTGCCAGCTCTCGACAGGCAACTAATGAAAAACTGTTTTTT	CASSRQATNEKLFF
TRBD2	NA	TRBV2	TRBJ2-1	TGTGCCAGCAGCCCCCCTTTGGCTAGCGGGTACAATGAGCAGTTCTTC	CASSPPLASGYNEQFF
NA	NA	TRBV5-1	TRBJ2-3	TGCGCCAGCAGCTTGGGAACTACAGGGTCAGGGGCAGATACGCAGTATTTT	CASSLGTTGSGADTQYF
TRBD1	NA	TRBV7-3	TRBJ2-3	TGTGCCAGCAGCTTAGACAGGGTGACAGATACGCAGTATTTT	CASSLDRVTDTQYF
NA	NA	TRBV5-1	TRBJ1-3	TGCGCCAGCAGCTTGGAAGGAGAGGCTCCGGGAAACACCTTATATTTT	CASSLEGEAPGNTLYF
NA	once	TRBV2	TRBJ2-2	TGTGCCAGCAGCACCGACTTCTCCAACACCGGGGAGCTGTTTTTT	CASSTDFSNTGELFF
TRBD2	NA	TRBV7-8	TRBJ2-5	TGTGCCAGCAGCTATCGTGCTAGCGGGGGGGCTGGAGAGACCCAGTACTTC	CASSYRASGGAGETQYF
TRBD1	NA	TRBV15	TRBJ1-1	TGTGCCACCAGCAGACCCGACAGGGAAGGCGGCACTGAAGCTTTCTTT	CATSRPDREGGTEAFF
NA	NA	TRBV2	TRBJ1-4	TGTGCCAGCGTCCGGGGGATGGGTGAAAAACTGTTTTTT	CASVRGMGEKLFF
NA	NA	TRBV6-2/TRBV6-3	TRBJ1-3	TGTGCCAGCAGTTATCGCCAGGGCTCTGGAAACACCATATATTTT	CASSYRQGSGNTIYF
NA	NA	TRBV3-1/TRBV3-2	TRBJ1-3	TGTGCCAGCAGCCAAGTCTTTCTGACAGCGAACTCTGGAAACACCATATATTTT	CASSQVFLTANSGNTIYF
NA	NA	TRBV30	TRBJ1-2	TGTGCCTGGAGTGTTTCCAGGGTTCGTGGCTACACCTTC	CAWSVSRVRGYTF
TRBD2	NA	TRBV18	TRBJ2-6	TGTGCCAGCTCACCGAGGGGGACTAGCGGGTCTGGGGCCAACGTCCTGACTTTC	CASSPRGTSGSGANVLTF
NA	once	TRBV29-1	TRBJ2-3	TGCAGCGTTGTATCGCGGGGTAGCACAGATACGCAGTATTTT	CSVVSRGSTDTQYF
TRBD1	NA	TRBV19	TRBJ1-3	TGTGCCAGTAGCCGAACAGGGGTTAGATGGGGAAACACCATATATTTT	CASSRTGVRWGNTIYF
NA	NA	TRBV6-2/TRBV6-3	TRBJ2-1	TGTGCCAGCAGTTACTCCCGACTGAGCGGAAACTACAATGAGCAGTTCTTC	CASSYSRLSGNYNEQFF
TRBD2	NA	TRBV7-8	TRBJ2-1	TGTGCCAGCAGCCCCTCGCGGGGGAGCTCCTACAATGAGCAGTTCTTC	CASSPSRGSSYNEQFF
TRBD1	NA	TRBV18	TRBJ1-6	TGTGCCAGCTCCCAACAGGGGTCCTATAATTCACCCCTCCACTTT	CASSQQGSYNSPLHF
NA	once	TRBV6-5	TRBJ1-2	TGTGCCAGCAGCCGCACCAGGCAGGGGAACTATGGCTACACCTTC	CASSRTRQGNYGYTF
TRBD2	NA	TRBV19	TRBJ2-3	TGTGCCAGTAGTCTCAGAGGAACTAGCGGATTCACAGATACGCAGTATTTT	CASSLRGTSGFTDTQYF
NA	NA	TRBV2	TRBJ2-5	TGTGCCAGCATCCGAGGAGAGACCCAGTACTTC	CASIRGETQYF
TRBD1	NA	TRBV24-1	TRBJ2-5	TGTGCCACCAGTGACCCAGGGGGCCAAGAGACCCAGTACTTC	CATSDPGGQETQYF
NA	NA	TRBV19	TRBJ1-3	TGTGCCAGTCCCCGTCTCAGGGGAAACACCATATATTTT	CASPRLRGNTIYF
NA	NA	TRBV15	TRBJ1-2	TGTGCCACCTCAGAAGGGGTTACGGGCTACACCTTC	CATSEGVTGYTF
NA	NA	TRBV27	TRBJ2-1	TGTGCCAGCAGTTTTGGCGCGGTGAACGACAATGAGCAGTTCTTC	CASSFGAVNDNEQFF
TRBD2	once	TRBV7-6	TRBJ2-5	TGTGCCAGCAGGGCGGGACTAGCGGGGATCCAAGAGACCCAGTACTTC	CASRAGLAGIQETQYF
NA	NA	TRBV7-9	TRBJ1-4	TGTGCCAGCAGCCATCCGTTGGAGAATGAAAAACTGTTTTTT	CASSHPLENEKLFF
TRBD1	NA	TRBV3-1/TRBV3-2	TRBJ1-1	TGTGCCAGCAGCCAATGGGGACAGGGACCGGGGAACACTGAAGCTTTCTTT	CASSQWGQGPGNTEAFF
NA	NA	TRBV19	TRBJ2-1	TGTGCCAGTAGTATGCAAATCTCGGTCTCCTACAATGAGCAGTTCTTC	CASSMQISVSYNEQFF
TRBD1	NA	TRBV19	TRBJ1-5	TGTGCCAGTAGTACCAGGACAGGGGTGGGGCAGCCCCAGCATTTT	CASSTRTGVGQPQHF
TRBD1	NA	TRBV3-1/TRBV3-2	TRBJ1-1	TGTGCCAGCAGCCAAGCGGGGACAGGGAGAGTCACTGAAGCTTTCTTT	CASSQAGTGRVTEAFF
NA	NA	TRBV19	TRBJ1-1	TGTGCCAGTACCCCCGCTACGAACACTGAAGCTTTCTTT	CASTPATNTEAFF
TRBD1	NA	TRBV5-6	TRBJ1-6	TGTGCCAGCACTGGACAGGGGGTACGATCACCCCTCCACTTT	CASTGQGVRSPLHF
NA	NA	TRBV7-3	TRBJ2-2	TGTGCCAGCAGCTTAAGGCAGGGGGGCAACACCGGGGAGCTGTTTTTT	CASSLRQGGNTGELFF
NA	NA	TRBV7-9	TRBJ1-6	TGTGCCAGCAGCCAGGACTTTTATAATTCACCCCTCCACTTT	CASSQDFYNSPLHF
TRBD2	NA	TRBV2	TRBJ2-1	TGTGCCAGCAGTGAAAGGCCTAGCGGGCGCACCTACAATGAGCAGTTCTTC	CASSERPSGRTYNEQFF
NA	NA	TRBV27	TRBJ1-6	TGTGCCAGCAGTTTCAGGGAATATGGTTCACCCCTCCACTTT	CASSFREYGSPLHF
TRBD2	NA	TRBV5-1	TRBJ2-3	TGCGCCAGCAGCCTGGGCAGGCGGGAGAGGGATACGCAGTATTTT	CASSLGRRERDTQYF
NA	NA	TRBV12-3/TRBV12-4	TRBJ2-4	TGTGCCAGCACCTACTCAGGGGTGGACATTCAGTACTTC	CASTYSGVDIQYF
NA	NA	TRBV5-1	TRBJ2-5	TGCGCCAGCAGCTTGGATCCATCGTCAGGGAAGTACTTC	CASSLDPSSGKYF
NA	NA	TRBV2	TRBJ1-2	TGTGCCAGCAGTCTTCTCAGGACAAAAGATGGCTACACCTTC	CASSLLRTKDGYTF
TRBD1	NA	TRBV2	TRBJ1-2	TGTGCCGATAAGGACAGGGGTAACTATGGCTACACCTTC	CADKDRGNYGYTF
NA	NA	TRBV10-3	TRBJ2-3	TGTGCCATCAGTGTTGAGACTCGCGGTACGCAGTATTTT	CAISVETRGTQYF
NA	NA	TRBV11-2	TRBJ1-6	TGTGCCAGCAGCTTATCAGGGTATAATTCACCCCTCCACTTT	CASSLSGYNSPLHF